The T cell receptor (beta chain) under discussion was sequenced for a study of cytomegalovirus exposure and HLA in healthy donors (dated by TCRdb to the late 2010s). Background for the entire study: In an earlier analysis of fewer than 750 of the donors, approximately 300 Gb of sequence data and 90 million to 120 million unique TCR beta sequences from roughly 200 million T cells were reported. The later analysis used no new phenotypic data to find candidate immune exposures, relying instead on TCR beta sequences and their occurrence across donors. The number of typed donors differed by locus: about 629-640 for A, B, C, DRB1 and DQB1; 500 to 550 for DQA1; fewer than 610 for DPA1; and some 450 for DPB1. An earlier analysis of around 580 of the donors used high-throughput TCR beta sequencing to judge whether each TCR beta V gene segment behaved as functional or pseudogenic. Along with the approximately 700-subject first cohort, a separate validation cohort of over 90 different subjects was used. To predict cytomegalovirus infection status, the study brought together high-throughput TCR immunosequencing, statistical association of individual TCRs with disease status, and machine learning. An early release covering 500 to 750 HLA-typed donors comprised about 300 gigabases of sequencing data and 65 million to 100 million unique TCR sequences. The genetic ancestry cluster associated with self-reported Caucasian donors included roughly 84% of the roughly 400 genotyped donors. Alongside the repertoire data, information on donor age, sex, ethnicity and CMV serostatus was compiled. Roughly five DR-DQ haplotypes were treated as single units for association and clustering because of strong linkage in the cohort. Class I and class II HLA loci were covered by the typing at four-digit resolution. All discovery cohort repertoires had been generated on a single sequencing platform. The aim of the study was to test whether cataloging public T cell receptors could identify signatures of past pathogen exposure. A later analysis re-analyzed previously published TCR beta repertoires from 500 to 700 donors and added high-resolution HLA genotyping to study TCR occurrence patterns. Using immunosequencing, the study profiled T cell repertoires from some 670 subjects and related those repertoires to cytomegalovirus serostatus. Across some 400 genotyped donors of the cohort, an average of approximately 240,000 unique TCR beta nucleotide sequences per donor were sequenced, and around 20% of those sequences were non-productive. A later genetic analysis used genome-wide SNP genotypes for about 60% of the roughly 670 donors, treating that subset as a discovery cohort. The paper as a whole reports these results and caveats: A later analysis found that most CMV-associated TCR beta chains appeared HLA-restricted, with HLA associations seemingly driven largely by CMV exposure. The classifier was reported to diagnose cytomegalovirus status with high specificity and sensitivity in both the original cohort and the validation cohort. A further reported finding was that TCR beta sequences accurately predicted the HLA-A and HLA-B alleles for most subjects in the first cohort. A group of highly shared sequence variants was considered likely to be a technical artifact of the sequencing pipeline. Strong co-occurrence of HLA alleles, especially DR and DQ, made assigning TCR associations to individual alleles difficult. CMV serostatus was the only immune exposure information available for the cohort. HLA typing was unavailable for some donors at each locus, so association tests used only the typed subset. In this cohort, only TCR beta chains were sequenced, and detectable features were limited by the absence of alpha or paired-chain data. A later genetic analysis reported fewer N-insertions in productive TCRs among donors in an Asian-associated ancestry cluster than the roughly 620-donor mean. Three of the identified cytomegalovirus-associated TCR beta chains were confirmed in vitro to be specific for cytomegalovirus antigens. Linkage disequilibrium might explain the correlated functional status among segregating V segments, but an unknown experimental factor could not be ruled out. Roughly uniform sequencing depth across donors was assumed in presence/absence analyses, although this assumption may not hold. The study listed 150 to 200 TCR beta chains as associated with cytomegalovirus. Some IMGT-functional V segments, including TRBV6-2 and TRBV6-3, could not be told apart with the 87-base-pair reads, so those segments were excluded. At a false discovery rate of 0.05, a later analysis linked roughly 17,000 TCR beta sequences to specific HLA alleles. An association between a missense DCLRE1C variant and V-gene and J-gene trimming of TCR beta chains was found in a later genetic analysis and replicated in an independent cohort. The authors suggested that the approach could potentially be extended to other disease states and immunological phenotypes. A later analysis found that HLA-associated TCR beta chains were more clonally expanded and had lower generation probabilities than equally common non-associated chains. Because counts were too low, more than 15 rarely observed V segments, including chromosome 9 orphons, were left out of the earlier analysis of about 620 of the donors. In a later analysis, TCR association rates were found to vary across HLA loci, with the most associated TCRs seen for DRB1 alleles and the fewest for HLA-C alleles. A later analysis reported that several top co-occurrence clusters appeared linked to parvovirus B19, influenza, CMV and Epstein-Barr virus. Across donors, most TCR sequences were observed very rarely, whereas some public TCRs were present in many individuals. In an earlier analysis of 587 of the donors, most TCR beta V segments appeared in productive rearrangements about 87% or about 30% of the time, broadly matching IMGT annotations.

The cohort was made up of roughly 670 healthy bone marrow donors. All cohort members were sampled while nominally healthy, although unrecorded immune exposures were likely present. The donor tested CMV seropositive, placing the donor among the 310 or so seropositive members of the cohort. Every donor gave a peripheral blood sample, and the peripheral blood mononuclear cells from that sample were used for TCR beta sequencing. The Qiagen DNeasy Blood Extraction Kit was used to extract genomic DNA from the blood cell samples. As to this clone: This clone's antigen is unknown. No qualities accompany the bases; no much larger clone lies one base away.

The CDR3 runs 13 amino acids, cysteine and phenylalanine included. Kept here is only the CDR3 DNA, which spans 39 bases and is read in frame from base 1. Clipping removes 8 bases from V and 15 bases from J, with 13 as the unmatched junction base count. The germline V gene provides CDR1 MDHEN and CDR2 SYDVKM. The method behind the library was the immunoSEQ multiplex PCR assay. The multiplex PCR relied on a mix of 60 forward primers for TCR Vbeta segments and 13 reverse primers for TCR Jbeta segments. A multiplex PCR assay on genomic DNA amplified the CDR3 region of rearranged TCR beta genes. The Illumina HiSeq System was used to sequence the amplified TCR beta libraries as 87-base-pair reads. In the authors' own workflow: In a later analysis, roughly 80 million unique TCR beta chains were counted across the approximately 640 repertoires, and around 11 million of these chains were shared by at least two donors. To remove PCR and sequencing errors, raw reads were error-corrected and collapsed into unique sequences using a nearest-neighbor algorithm that merged closely related sequences. To assign V, D and J gene segments, CDR3 sequences were aligned to IMGT reference sequences. For a sequence to be retained, a match of at least six nucleotides was required to both a V gene segment and a J gene segment. Rearrangements were called productive when the CDR3 lacked stop codons and stayed in frame with V and J; all others were non-productive. Following IMGT convention, CDR3 was defined as the stretch from the second conserved V-encoded cysteine to the conserved J-encoded phenylalanine. The earlier analysis of fewer than 750 of the donors excluded sequences that lacked an unambiguous match to a single V gene segment. An earlier analysis of about 600 of the donors called V segments functional above 56.7% productive rearrangements and segregating when the between-donor standard deviation exceeded 5%. A statistical classification framework was built for diagnosing cytomegalovirus status from the catalog of TCR beta chain sequences. A later analysis assigned V and J genes by comparing TCR nucleotide sequences with IMGT/GENE-DB human TR gene sequences. Using the TCRdist pipeline, a later analysis assigned CDR3 sequences along with most-parsimonious VDJ recombination scenarios. In a later analysis, each TCR beta chain was defined by its CDR3 amino acid sequence together with its V-gene family, and reads without a unique V-gene family were excluded. In a later analysis, nearly 600 highly shared, low-generation-probability nucleotide sequences were removed to address suspected cross-contamination and a sequencing artifact. In a later analysis, a clonal expansion index for each public chain was calculated from normalized within-repertoire ranks of inferred template counts. Generation probabilities in a later analysis came from a VDJ recombination model fitted to out-of-frame rearrangements, and those results were checked against IGoR. In a later analysis, hypergeometric tests were used to score TCR-TCR, TCR-HLA and TCR-CMV co-occurrence, with a repertoire-size bias correction applied to TCR pairs. To estimate false discovery rates, a later analysis permuted the HLA or CMV assignments 20 times. In a later analysis, co-occurring TCRs were grouped with DBSCAN, and TCRdist sequence similarity was added when clustering was performed within HLA-allele-positive subsets. Repertoires with fewer than 30,000 or more than 120,000 public chains, plus five repertoires with anomalous nucleotide sharing, were excluded from co-occurrence clustering. The table was pulled from immuneACCESS by TCRdb, which kept in-frame rearrangements only. Such tables lose some clones; where checked, under half of the loss comes from unresolved V genes, and the rest has no known cause. The DNA gave D and trimming, while V, J and clone size come from that table. The sample data list 100,000 to 150,000 clones, and over 8.5% of these were observed just once. The ten biggest clones cover 5.5% to 7.5% of the sample.

The receptor was derived from a woman aged 40 to 50 in good health and CMV-seropositive. Recombination linked TRBV28 to TRBJ2-1; 10 junctional bases match TRBD1. Sequencing input: PBMCs. At the DNA level, the sequence is TGTGCCAGCCACTCCGGACAGGGGGTAGATTTGTTCTTC. Its coded protein is CASHSGQGVDLFF.